These 3 T cell receptor beta chains came from one sample sequenced in a study of T-cell reconstitution after alpha-beta-depleted transplantation in children. The TCRbeta library incorporated unique molecular identifiers. TCRdb redid the calling of the PCR reads with MiXCR, one entry per CDR3 protein. In the table there are roughly 490,000 distinct CDR3 sequences, about 10% of which are singletons. The starting material was PBMCs, mostly from graft donor cells, obtained 180 days after TCRalphabeta/CD19-depleted stem cell transplant. Every receptor here comes from a female patient aged 2-10 years who had a stem cell transplant for aplastic anemia, so the T cells may come from the graft donor.

V is TRBV10-3 and J is TRBJ1-5, with D tentatively TRBD1 (6 bases). Germline loops: CDR1 ENHRY, CDR2 SYGVKD. This CDR3 comprises 14 residues. V shed 6 bases and J shed 3 bases, with 12 bases lying between them. The CDR3 region is CAISSTGTNQPQHF. The CDR3 nucleotides read TGTGCCATCAGCTCTACAGGGACCAATCAGCCCCAGCATTTT.

A few counts support this clonotype. The rearrangement joins TRBV29-1 to TRBJ2-3; tentative D call: TRBD1 (6 bases). Germline lookup yields CDR1 SQVTM and CDR2 ANQGSEA. The CDR3 has 13 amino acids. With 4 bases removed from V and 2 bases from J, the gap between germline ends came to 10 bases. CDR3 amino acids: CSVGGQYTDTQYF. The CDR3 region has the DNA TGCAGCGTTGGTGGACAGTACACAGATACGCAGTATTTT.

The genes are TRBV27 and TRBJ2-5; TRBD1 agrees at 10 bases. The CDR3 extends over 14 amino acids. Trimming cost V 4 bases and J 4 bases; bases outside gene matches: 3. Looked up from germline, CDR1 is MNHEY and CDR2 is SMNVEV (reference sequence). The CDR3 sequence: CASSWDRGGETQYF. The CDR3 DNA is TGTGCCAGCAGTTGGGACAGGGGCGGAGAGACCCAGTACTTC.